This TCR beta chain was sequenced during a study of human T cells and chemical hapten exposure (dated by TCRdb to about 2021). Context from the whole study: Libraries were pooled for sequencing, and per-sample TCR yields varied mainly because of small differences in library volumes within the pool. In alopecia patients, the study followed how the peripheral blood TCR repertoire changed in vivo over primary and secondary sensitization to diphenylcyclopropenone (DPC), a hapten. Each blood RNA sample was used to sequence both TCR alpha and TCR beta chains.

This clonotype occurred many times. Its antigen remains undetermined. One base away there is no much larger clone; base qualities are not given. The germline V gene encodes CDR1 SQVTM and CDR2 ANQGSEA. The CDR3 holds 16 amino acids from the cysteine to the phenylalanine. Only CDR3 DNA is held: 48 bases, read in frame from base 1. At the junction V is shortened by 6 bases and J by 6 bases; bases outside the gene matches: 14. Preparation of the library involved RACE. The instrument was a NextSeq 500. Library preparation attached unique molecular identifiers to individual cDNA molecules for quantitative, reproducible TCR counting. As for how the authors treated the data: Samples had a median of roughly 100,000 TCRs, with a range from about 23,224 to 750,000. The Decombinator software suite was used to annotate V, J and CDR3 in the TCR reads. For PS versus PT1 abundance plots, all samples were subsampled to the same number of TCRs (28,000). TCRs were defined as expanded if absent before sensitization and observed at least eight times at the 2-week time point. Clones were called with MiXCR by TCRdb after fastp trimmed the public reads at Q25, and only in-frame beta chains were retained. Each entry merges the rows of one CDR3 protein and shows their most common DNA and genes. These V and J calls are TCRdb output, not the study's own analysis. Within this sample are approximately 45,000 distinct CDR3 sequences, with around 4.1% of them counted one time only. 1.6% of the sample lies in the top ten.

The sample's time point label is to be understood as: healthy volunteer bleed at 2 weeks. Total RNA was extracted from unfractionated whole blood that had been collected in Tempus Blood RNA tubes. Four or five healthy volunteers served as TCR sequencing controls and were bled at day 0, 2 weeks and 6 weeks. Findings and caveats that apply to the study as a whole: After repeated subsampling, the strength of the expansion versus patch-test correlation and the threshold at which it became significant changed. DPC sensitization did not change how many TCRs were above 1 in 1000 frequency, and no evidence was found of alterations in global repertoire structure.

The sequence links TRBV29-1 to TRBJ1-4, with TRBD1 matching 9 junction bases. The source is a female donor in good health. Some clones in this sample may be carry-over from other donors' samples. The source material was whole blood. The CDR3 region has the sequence CSVQTGTGKGDEKLFF. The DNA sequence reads TGCAGCGTGCAAACCGGGACAGGGAAGGGAGATGAAAAACTGTTTTTT.